Detailed here is one T cell receptor beta chain. The record originates from a study of blood T cell repertoires in COVID-19. Clones were read by immunoSEQ multiplex PCR, and TCRdb kept only the in-frame ones, dropping some. The sample has 160,000 or so clones; approximately 84% are singletons. The CDR3 has 15 residues. Trimming stripped 5 bases from V and 2 bases from J, with 13 bases between. Germline V CDR1 and CDR2: SGHVS, FQNEAQ. The material sequenced was peripheral blood. The source is a man between 40 and 49 years old with acute or convalescent COVID-19. V usage is TRBV7-8 and J usage is TRBJ1-3; D uncertain. The CDR3 bases are TGTGCCAGCAGCCCGGACTCCTCCGCTGGAAACACCATATATTTT. It translates to CASSPDSSAGNTIYF.